The 24 T cell receptor beta chains reported below all come from one sample, sequenced in a study of blood T cells in healthy people across ages. Next came a second PCR, run for roughly 6 to 11 cycles, which used a sample-barcoded 5' primer along with a J-beta primer mix. MiXCR, applied by TCRdb to the 5' RACE reads, yields one record per CDR3 protein. The sample has about 570,000 distinct CDR3 sequences; 25% to 30% are singletons. The sequencing sample was made of blood. The receptors derive from a woman between 65 and 79 years old in good health.

The V gene is TRBV18, the J gene TRBJ2-5, with D possibly TRBD2 on 5 matching bases. Germline V gives CDR1 KGHSH, CDR2 LQKENI. This CDR3 is built from 15 residues. V lost 0 bases, J lost 4 bases, and 12 bases lay in between. This CDR3 reads CASSPPSVGRETQYF. CDR3 DNA sequence: TGTGCCAGCTCACCACCGTCGGTAGGGAGAGAGACCCAGTACTTC.

The chain joins TRBV18 to TRBJ2-5; 7 bases line up with TRBD2. Germline values: CDR1 KGHSH, CDR2 LQKENI. With V trimmed by 2 bases and J by 1 base, 4 bases remained unmatched. CDR3 size: 15 residues. The CDR3 is CASSPSAGTQETQYF. DNA for the CDR3: TGTGCCAGCTCACCATCAGCGGGGACCCAAGAGACCCAGTACTTC.

The chain employs TRBV20-1 and TRBJ2-1, with TRBD2 matching 12 bases. Per germline, CDR1 DFQATT and CDR2 SNEGSKA (reference sequence). V shed 1 base, J shed 2 bases, and the junction held 6 bases outside the gene matches. The CDR3 is 17 residues long. This chain's CDR3 is CSARGTSGESAYNEQFF. For the CDR3, the DNA is TGCAGTGCTAGAGGGACTAGCGGGGAATCTGCCTACAATGAGCAGTTCTTC.

J is TRBJ1-6 and V is TRBV6-1; 9 bases are a match to TRBD1. Trimming at V came to 5 bases and at J to 1 base, leaving 9 bases not matched to a gene. CDR1 is MNHNS and CDR2 is SASEGT in the germline V gene. The CDR3 loop spans 18 amino acids. In DNA, the CDR3 is TGTGCCAGCAGTCCGGGACAGGGAGGATTGTCCTATAATTCACCCCTCCACTTT. Translating it yields CASSPGQGGLSYNSPLHF.

This clonotype has just a few counts. The chain has TRBV20-1 and TRBJ2-1; no definite D call. The CDR3 sequence is 13 residues long. Germline-derived CDR1 and CDR2 are DFQATT and SNEGSKA (reference sequence). With 0 bases removed from V and 1 base from J, the gap between germline ends came to 4 bases. CDR3 bases: TGCAGTGCTAGAGATAAATCCTACAATGAGCAGTTCTTC. It translates to CSARDKSYNEQFF.

This clonotype was seen a handful of times. The chain uses TRBV7-3 and TRBJ1-1, with D perhaps TRBD1 (5 bases). V was clipped by 5 bases and J by 1 base, with 11 bases between them. Germline V CDR1 and CDR2: SGHTA, FQGTGA. The CDR3 extends over 14 amino acids. CDR3 loop: CASSAGGTNTEAFF. The CDR3 nucleotides are TGTGCCAGCAGCGCCGGGGGGACGAACACTGAAGCTTTCTTT.

The gene calls are TRBV7-3 and TRBJ2-1; 7 bases are a match to TRBD2. V lost 5 bases to trimming and J lost 4 bases; unmatched junction nucleotides: 8. The germline V gene has CDR1 SGHTA and CDR2 FQGTGA. This CDR3 has 15 amino acids. The CDR3 region is CASSPQAGPYNEQFF. The CDR3 DNA is TGTGCCAGCAGCCCGCAAGCGGGGCCATACAATGAGCAGTTCTTC.

This clonotype was detected a few times. This chain joins TRBV12-3 or TRBV12-4 and TRBJ1-2; 9 positions agree with TRBD1. The V and J ends lost 3 bases and 4 bases, in that order; junction bases with no gene match: 6. This CDR3 spans 15 amino acids. The CDR3 DNA follows: TGTGCCAGCAGTTTCCGGGACAGGGAGTTCTATGGCTACACCTTC. Its protein is CASSFRDREFYGYTF.

This clonotype has just a few counts. The chain links TRBV12-3 or TRBV12-4 to TRBJ2-2; D ambiguous. The CDR3 extends over 15 amino acids. V was pared by 5 bases and J by 0 bases, with 10 bases between. For the CDR3, the DNA is TGTGCCAGCAGTCCTAGAGACCCGAACACCGGGGAGCTGTTTTTT. It specifies CASSPRDPNTGELFF.

The V and J genes are TRBV12-3 or TRBV12-4 and TRBJ2-7; 7 bases are shared with TRBD1. The CDR3 is made up of 14 amino acids. Trimming took 6 bases from V and 4 from J; bases not matched to a gene: 9. The CDR3 loop reads CASRLGGPAYEQYF. CDR3 in DNA: TGTGCCAGCAGACTAGGGGGCCCGGCTTACGAGCAGTACTTC.

This clonotype occurred many times. This rearrangement joins TRBV18 to TRBJ1-4, with D tentatively TRBD1 (5 bases). V lost 4 bases and J lost 5, with 14 bases in between. The germline gives CDR1 KGHSH, CDR2 LQKENI. The CDR3 covers 15 residues. This CDR3 is CASSLGLETNEKLFF. CDR3 DNA sequence: TGTGCCAGCTCACTGGGGCTAGAAACCAATGAAAAACTGTTTTTT.

This clonotype was observed a few times. The chain combines TRBV6-1 with TRBJ2-5, with unresolved D. Germline CDR1 and CDR2: MNHNS and SASEGT. Trimming pared 6 bases from V and 2 bases from J, leaving 16 bases between. The CDR3 runs 15 residues. DNA of the CDR3: TGTGCCAGCAGCCCTCCCGTGCGCCGACAAGAGACCCAGTACTTC. Its translation: CASSPPVRRQETQYF.

The chain is built from TRBV20-1 and TRBJ1-4, with 10 bases identical to TRBD1. CDR1 is DFQATT, CDR2 SNEGSKA, per germline (reference sequence). The CDR3 runs 12 residues. V was clipped by 4 bases and J by 8 bases; unmatched bases: 1. CDR3 residues: CSAKGQGEKLFF. CDR3 in DNA: TGCAGTGCTAAGGGACAGGGGGAAAAACTGTTTTTT.

This rearrangement joins TRBV11-2 to TRBJ2-7, with TRBD2 matching 9 bases. Near its end, the DNA agrees better with TRBJ2-1, so the J call may be wrong. Germline V lookup: CDR1 SGHAT, CDR2 FQNNGV. This CDR3 contains 17 residues. The CDR3, as DNA: TGTGCCAGCAGCTTAGACGGCGCGGGGGGGACCTACAATGAGCAGTTCTTC. Translation gives CASSLDGAGGTYNEQFF.

The rearrangement uses TRBV4-3 and TRBJ1-3; D is uncertain. The CDR3 sequence is 16 residues long. Germline assignment: CDR1 LGHNA and CDR2 YSLEER. V was shortened by 4 bases and J by 2 bases, with 15 bases between the two germline ends. The CDR3 is CASSRDPRRPGNTIYF. The CDR3 nucleotides are TGCGCCAGCAGCCGAGATCCGCGGAGACCTGGAAACACCATATATTTT.

This chain connects TRBV18 to TRBJ1-2; a possible D gene is TRBD1 (6 bases). V lost 1 base and J 6 bases, leaving 9 bases between the germline ends. The CDR3 contains 13 residues. Per the germline V gene, CDR1 is KGHSH and CDR2 is LQKENI. The CDR3 here is CASSPRAGDGYTF. The DNA of the CDR3 is TGTGCCAGCTCACCACGGGCAGGGGATGGCTACACCTTC.

The chain carries TRBV10-3 and TRBJ2-1; 10 bases map to TRBD2. The CDR3 covers 13 residues. V shed 10 bases and J 7 bases; nucleotides not matched to a gene: 7. From germline, CDR1 is ENHRY and CDR2 SYGVKD. The CDR3 bases are TGTGCCACCGAGCGGGGGGGCTCGAATGAGCAGTTCTTC. Translated: CATERGGSNEQFF.

The rearrangement joins TRBV6-6 to TRBJ1-5; possible D gene TRBD1, 5 bases. Trimming removed 6 bases at V and 6 bases at J, with 21 bases between. This CDR3 is 16 amino acids long. In germline, CDR1 is MNHNY, CDR2 SVGAGI (reference sequence). CDR3 residues: CASRGRGGLPTQPQHF. The CDR3 bases are TGTGCCAGCAGGGGACGGGGGGGACTACCAACTCAGCCCCAGCATTTT.

This clonotype was detected only a few times. Its ends do not fully match the called genes, so a read error is possible. V is TRBV7-2 and J is TRBJ2-1, with TRBD1 matching 9 bases. CDR3 size: 16 residues. CDR1 and CDR2 (germline): SGHTA, FQGNSA. The chain's CDR3 is CASSWPGTGTNNEQFF. CDR3 sequence (DNA): TGTGCCAGTAGCTGGCCCGGGACAGGGACCAACAATGAGCAGTTCTTC.

This clonotype was detected only a few times. The chain couples TRBV5-5 to TRBJ2-3; 8 bases align to TRBD2. V shed 4 bases, J shed 0 bases, and the junction held 7 bases outside the gene matches. The CDR3 extends over 16 amino acids. CDR1 is SGHKS, CDR2 YYEKEE, per germline (reference sequence). CDR3 amino acids: CASSTGLAPSTDTQYF. In nucleotides, the CDR3 is TGTGCCAGCAGCACCGGACTAGCTCCTAGCACAGATACGCAGTATTTT.

This clonotype was seen more than once but under ten times. The V and J genes are TRBV27 and TRBJ2-5, with TRBD2 identical over 8 bases. The last part of the DNA fits TRBJ2-7 better; the J call may be wrong. This CDR3 is 16 amino acids long. Germline V gene data show CDR1 as MNHEY and CDR2 as SMNVEV (reference sequence). This chain's CDR3 is CASSPTNPGLESEQYF. The DNA for the CDR3 is TGTGCCAGCAGCCCGACCAACCCGGGACTAGAAAGCGAGCAGTACTTC.

The gene calls are TRBV30 and TRBJ1-6; 8 nucleotides agree with TRBD1. The ends lost 4 bases at V and 17 bases at J; junction bases unmatched: 13. There are 13 residues in the CDR3. Germline V CDR1 and CDR2: GTSNPN, SVGIG (reference sequence). The CDR3 nucleotides read TGTGCCTGGACCTTTGAGACTCACAGGGGGATCCACTTT. It yields the protein CAWTFETHRGIHF.

The chain joins TRBV20-1 to TRBJ2-7, with a possible D match to TRBD1 (6 bases). This CDR3 spans 15 amino acids. CDR1 DFQATT and CDR2 SNEGSKA come from the germline V gene (reference sequence). The V end was cut by 0 bases, the J end by 2 bases, with 14 bases between. Here the CDR3 DNA reads TGCAGTGCTAGAGATAAGGGGGTAGGCGCCTACGAGCAGTACTTC. It specifies CSARDKGVGAYEQYF.

The rearrangement uses TRBV5-5 and TRBJ1-2; D possibly corresponds to TRBD1 (5 bases). V dropped 4 bases and J dropped 2 bases, with 12 bases sitting between them. There are 14 residues in the CDR3. Germline values: CDR1 SGHKS, CDR2 YYEKEE (reference sequence). CDR3 nucleotides: TGTGCCAGCAGCCGGGGGGGTCAGAACTATGGCTACACCTTC. Translated: CASSRGGQNYGYTF.